This T cell receptor (beta chain) was identified during a study of blood T cell repertoires in COVID-19. Study-wide context: Samples of COVID-19 (acute and convalescent) were obtained from the United States, Italy and Spain. Nucleic acid was either cDNA or gDNA, and it came from T cells, B-cell-depleted T cells, or PBMCs.

Per the original data handling: Researchers report that nucleated cell counts were estimated from reference gene primer amplification. The method was immunoSEQ multiplex PCR; TCRdb's version includes in-frame clones alone and lacks a portion of them. V, J and clone size reflect that table, while D and trimming were determined from the DNA. Among around 140,000 clones listed, around 87% were seen once. The source is a man in his forties or fifties with active COVID-19. The sample was peripheral blood.

CDR3 residues: CASSVGGGAGEKLFF. Here the CDR3 DNA reads TGTGCCAGCAGCGTAGGGGGTGGGGCAGGCGAAAAACTGTTTTTT. The chain carries TRBV9 and TRBJ1-4; possibly TRBD1 for D (5 bases). Trimming took off 0 bases at V and 8 bases at J, with 14 bases between the two ends. Germline V gene lookup returns CDR1 SGDLS and CDR2 YYNGEE. The CDR3 runs 15 residues.